This paragraph reports one T cell receptor beta chain. Its antigen remains unidentified. The record originates from a study of shared clonotypes between healthy human individuals. Investigators spread the genomic DNA of each subset evenly over several immunoSEQ plates. The method was immunoSEQ multiplex PCR; TCRdb's version includes in-frame clones alone and lacks a portion of them. The sample lists about 380,000 clones, roughly 96% occurring once. With 11 bases removed from V and 0 bases from J, the gap between germline ends came to 10 bases. Per the germline V gene, CDR1 is MDHEN and CDR2 is SYDVKM. This CDR3 contains 12 residues. Points from the study as a whole: Enrolling few donors narrowed the genetic and exposure-history diversity that was represented. Blood was the only sampled material, and tissue repertoires likely differ.

Sequencing was done on a sample of memory CD8+ T cells sorted from blood. Subset: CD45RO+ cells pooled with CCR7-negative TemRA cells. This chain uses TRBV28 with TRBJ1-1; D call uncertain. This receptor was obtained from a man aged 25 to 40 in good health. This chain's CDR3 is CALTPLNTEAFF. The CDR3 nucleotides are TGTGCCTTAACCCCCCTGAACACTGAAGCTTTCTTT.